The T cell receptor (beta chain) described here comes from a study of long-term antiretroviral therapy in people with HIV. Regarding this clone: Its target is unknown.

CDR1 is LNHNV, CDR2 YYDKDF, per germline (reference sequence). The CDR3 runs 14 residues. V lost 2 bases and J 3 bases, leaving 9 bases between the germline ends. The libraries were made with immunoSEQ v3.0 at survey level. TCRdb's table, derived via immunoSEQ multiplex PCR, lists solely in-frame clones and lacks some. The table includes about 20,000 clones, just over 85% detected once. Study-wide results and caveats: Compared with controls, HIV repertoires showed narrower CDR3 length ranges.

This rearrangement joins TRBV15 to TRBJ2-3; D is uncertain. Sequencing used unsorted PBMCs, obtained 1.8 years before starting antiretroviral therapy. This receptor was obtained from a woman in her twenties or thirties with HIV. For the CDR3, the DNA is TGTGCCACCAGCAGACAATATGGAACAGATACGCAGTATTTT. It translates to CATSRQYGTDTQYF.